This TCR beta chain was retrieved from a study of cytomegalovirus exposure and HLA in healthy donors. With 60 Vbeta and 13 Jbeta primers, the PCR was carried out. The data were produced by immunoSEQ multiplex PCR, yet TCRdb's version contains in-frame clones alone and is incomplete. The sample includes about 130,000 clones, approximately 70% of them seen just once. Comments on this clone: What it binds is not known.

Germline trimming cut 7 bases from V and 3 bases from J; bases unmatched to any gene: 8. The CDR3 covers 15 residues. In germline, CDR1 is SGHRS, CDR2 YFSETQ. Overall study findings and caveats: In a later analysis, an Asian-associated ancestry cluster reportedly showed fewer N-insertions than the approximately 620-donor mean.

The material sequenced was PBMCs. The TCR comes from a woman aged 55-70 years in good health and CMV-seropositive. This rearrangement joins TRBV5-1 to TRBJ2-3; 10 bases match TRBD1. The CDR3 coding sequence is TGCGCCAGCGGATCGACAGGGGGCGGGACAGATACGCAGTATTTT. This codes for CASGSTGGGTDTQYF.